A single T cell receptor (beta chain) is shown here with its context. Antigen: not known. This CDR3 contains 14 residues. The ends were cut back, 1 base at V and 1 base at J, with 6 bases in the middle. Germline V gene sequence: CDR1 MNHEY, CDR2 SMNVEV (reference sequence). The data belong to a study of T cells after yellow fever vaccination. Study context: Fractions containing few cells were prepared with SMART-Seq v4 Ultra Low Input. General study results and limits: Overlap between CD4 and CD8 compartments was detected for a small share of clonotypes. Booster sampling recovered most clones from primary vaccination (less than 97% CD4, around 88% CD8).

TCRdb used MiXCR to reprocess the 5' RACE reads, holding one entry per CDR3 protein. The sample has some 550,000 distinct CDR3 sequences, about 19% seen once. This specimen consisted of PBMCs, obtained 15 days after the yellow fever booster vaccination. The sequence was collected from a young man who received the YFV17D yellow fever vaccine. The chain recombines TRBV27 with TRBJ2-3; no clear D. CDR3 amino acids: CASSLYRGTDTQYF. Written as DNA, the CDR3 is TGTGCCAGCAGTTTATATCGGGGCACAGATACGCAGTATTTT.